This T cell receptor (beta chain) was sequenced in a study of OX40 agonist ivuxolimab in advanced cancers. Study-level background: In this cohort, patients received ivuxolimab, an agonistic anti-OX40 (CD134) antibody. The dose-escalation cohort was over 65% male, with a mean age of approximately 62 years, ranging about 20 to 79.

Assay used: immunoSEQ multiplex PCR; TCRdb lists only in-frame clones, some missing. Of roughly 20,000 clones in the sample, 74% were seen once. It was autoimmune disease history or systemic immunosuppression that excluded patients. The study sampled blood at baseline, cycle 4 day 1, and cycle 7 day 1. V gave up 7 bases and J gave up 8 bases, with 21 bases separating them. Germline CDR1 is MNHNY and CDR2 is SVGAGI (reference sequence). This CDR3 is 15 amino acids long. The clonotype originates from an adult with an advanced solid tumor such as melanoma, head and neck, liver or kidney cancer. The chain recombines TRBV6-6 with TRBJ2-1; D is tentatively TRBD1 or TRBD2 (6 bases each). The material was CD4+ or CD8+ T cells sorted from blood, obtained in a trial of the OX40 agonist ivuxolimab. CDR3 residues: CASIRWGAGPHEQFF. The CDR3 region has the DNA TGTGCCAGCATCCGCTGGGGGGCTGGTCCCCATGAGCAGTTCTTC.